The rows below give T cell receptor beta chains drawn from one sample of a study of blood T cell repertoires in COVID-19. TCRdb's copy holds only in-frame clones and misses some; the assay was immunoSEQ multiplex PCR. The sample contains 200,000 to 250,000 clones, almost 90% of which appear only once. Sequences were obtained from peripheral blood. The receptors stem from a woman aged 55-75 years with acute or convalescent COVID-19. The CDR3 runs from the conserved cysteine through the conserved F or W. Each record gives: J gene, V gene, clone size, D gene, CDR3 protein, CDR3 DNA. D genes are given only for firm matches. For some rows the clone size is stated as once, few or many, or as a class when expanded; others skip it.

J gene: TRBJ1-5; V gene: TRBV19; clone size: NA; D gene: NA; CDR3 protein: CASKNSYNQPQHF; CDR3 DNA: TGTGCCAGTAAAAATAGTTACAATCAGCCCCAGCATTTT
J gene: TRBJ1-1; V gene: TRBV30; clone size: NA; D gene: NA; CDR3 protein: CAWMYGRDTEAFF; CDR3 DNA: TGTGCCTGGATGTACGGGAGGGACACTGAAGCTTTCTTT
J gene: TRBJ1-1; V gene: TRBV18; clone size: NA; D gene: TRBD1; CDR3 protein: CASSRGQGEIAFF; CDR3 DNA: TGTGCCAGCTCGCGGGGACAGGGGGAGATAGCTTTCTTT
J gene: TRBJ1-5; V gene: TRBV21-1; clone size: NA; D gene: NA; CDR3 protein: CASSLRTNGTETRGSNQPQHF; CDR3 DNA: TGTGCCAGCAGCCTTCGAACCAACGGGACAGAGACGAGGGGGAGCAATCAGCCCCAGCATTTT
J gene: TRBJ2-1; V gene: TRBV19; clone size: NA; D gene: NA; CDR3 protein: CATSRGTTGIYNEQFF; CDR3 DNA: TGTGCCACCAGCCGAGGGACAACAGGGATTTACAATGAGCAGTTCTTC
J gene: TRBJ1-5; V gene: TRBV10-3; clone size: NA; D gene: TRBD1; CDR3 protein: CAIREGQGDNQPQHF; CDR3 DNA: TGTGCCATCAGGGAGGGACAGGGAGACAATCAGCCCCAGCATTTT
J gene: TRBJ1-2; V gene: TRBV18; clone size: NA; D gene: TRBD1; CDR3 protein: CASSQKAGGGFGYTF; CDR3 DNA: TGTGCCAGCTCACAAAAAGCAGGGGGCGGTTTCGGCTACACCTTC
J gene: TRBJ1-2; V gene: TRBV2; clone size: once; D gene: TRBD1; CDR3 protein: CASSNGGQGNYGYTF; CDR3 DNA: TGTGCCAGCAGTAACGGGGGACAGGGGAACTATGGCTACACCTTC
J gene: TRBJ2-7; V gene: TRBV27; clone size: NA; D gene: TRBD1; CDR3 protein: CASSADRAHYEQYF; CDR3 DNA: TGTGCCAGCAGTGCCGACAGGGCCCACTACGAGCAGTACTTC
J gene: TRBJ2-3; V gene: TRBV20-1; clone size: NA; D gene: TRBD2; CDR3 protein: CSASNSGRAADTQYF; CDR3 DNA: TGCAGTGCTAGTAATAGCGGGAGGGCCGCTGATACGCAGTATTTT
J gene: TRBJ1-1; V gene: TRBV30; clone size: NA; D gene: NA; CDR3 protein: CAWSEQRATEAFF; CDR3 DNA: TGTGCCTGGAGTGAACAGAGGGCCACTGAAGCTTTCTTT
J gene: TRBJ1-2; V gene: TRBV24-1; clone size: NA; D gene: TRBD1; CDR3 protein: CATSEGTGSSGYTF; CDR3 DNA: TGTGCCACCAGTGAGGGGACAGGGAGTAGTGGCTACACCTTC
J gene: TRBJ1-2; V gene: TRBV2; clone size: NA; D gene: TRBD1; CDR3 protein: CASRIDRGNYGYTF; CDR3 DNA: TGTGCCAGCAGGATCGACAGGGGTAACTATGGCTACACCTTC
J gene: TRBJ2-1; V gene: TRBV6-5; clone size: NA; D gene: NA; CDR3 protein: CASSYYSSGEQFF; CDR3 DNA: TGTGCCAGCAGTTACTATTCTTCTGGCGAGCAGTTCTTC
J gene: TRBJ1-3; V gene: TRBV6-2/TRBV6-3; clone size: once; D gene: TRBD1; CDR3 protein: CASSAPPGQGASGNTIYF; CDR3 DNA: TGTGCCAGCAGTGCGCCGCCCGGACAGGGGGCATCCGGAAACACCATATATTTT
J gene: TRBJ2-1; V gene: TRBV4-2; clone size: NA; D gene: TRBD2; CDR3 protein: CASSQVERGSYNEQFF; CDR3 DNA: TGTGCCAGCAGCCAAGTGGAGCGGGGGTCTTACAATGAGCAGTTCTTC
J gene: TRBJ2-2; V gene: TRBV11-2; clone size: NA; D gene: NA; CDR3 protein: CTGSWPGESWTGELFF; CDR3 DNA: TGTACCGGCAGCTGGCCAGGGGAGTCCTGGACCGGGGAGCTGTTTTTT
J gene: TRBJ2-1; V gene: TRBV7-9; clone size: NA; D gene: TRBD2; CDR3 protein: CASTLPPRLAGSRNEQFF; CDR3 DNA: TGTGCCAGCACCCTTCCTCCTCGACTAGCGGGGTCTCGGAATGAGCAGTTCTTC